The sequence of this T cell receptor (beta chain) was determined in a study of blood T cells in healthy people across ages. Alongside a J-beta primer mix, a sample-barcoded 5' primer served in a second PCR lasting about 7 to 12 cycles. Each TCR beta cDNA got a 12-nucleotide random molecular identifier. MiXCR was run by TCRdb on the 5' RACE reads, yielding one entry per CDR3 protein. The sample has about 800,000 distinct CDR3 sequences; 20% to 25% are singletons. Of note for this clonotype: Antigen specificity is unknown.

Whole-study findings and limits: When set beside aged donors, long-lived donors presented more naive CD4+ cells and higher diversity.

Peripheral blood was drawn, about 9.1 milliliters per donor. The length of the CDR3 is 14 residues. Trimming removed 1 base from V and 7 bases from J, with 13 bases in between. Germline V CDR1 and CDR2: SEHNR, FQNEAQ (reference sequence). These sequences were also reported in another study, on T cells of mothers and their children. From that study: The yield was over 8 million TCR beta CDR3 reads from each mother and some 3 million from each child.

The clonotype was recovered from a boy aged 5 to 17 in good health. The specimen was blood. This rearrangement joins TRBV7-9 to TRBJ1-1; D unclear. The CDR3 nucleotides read TGTGCCAGCAGCTTAGGGCAGGCGAGGCATGAAGCTTTCTTT. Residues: CASSLGQARHEAFF.